These 15 T cell receptor beta chains came from one sample sequenced in a study of long-term antiretroviral therapy in people with HIV. Sequencing relied on immunoSEQ assay v3.0, run at survey level. The repertoire was sequenced with immunoSEQ multiplex PCR; TCRdb's copy has only in-frame clones and lacks some. Among fewer than 40,000 clones listed, 80% were seen once. Sequenced here: unsorted PBMCs, sampled 3.4 years after starting antiretroviral therapy. All receptors come from a man aged 30-40 years with HIV.

This clone was seen only once. The chain carries TRBV2 and TRBJ1-5, with TRBD1 as a possible D gene (5 bases). Germline V lookup: CDR1 SNHLY, CDR2 FYNNEI. The CDR3 extends over 15 amino acids. Trimming cost V 1 base and J 4 bases, with 11 bases left between them. CDR3 sequence (DNA): TGTGCCAGCAGTGAAGAGGGGCTCATAAATCAGCCCCAGCATTTT. Residues: CASSEEGLINQPQHF.

The chain has TRBV27 and TRBJ2-2, with D possibly TRBD2 on 6 matching bases. This CDR3 contains 18 residues. V was pared by 7 bases and J by 3 bases, with 24 bases between. Germline values: CDR1 MNHEY, CDR2 SMNVEV (reference sequence). CDR3 sequence (DNA): TGTGCCAGCACCTTGGTGGGGGGAGGACGCACTTACACCGGGGAGCTGTTTTTT. Its translation: CASTLVGGGRTYTGELFF.

This chain uses TRBV5-1 with TRBJ1-1, with 7 bases aligning to TRBD1. V lost 4 bases to trimming and J lost 4 bases; unmatched junction nucleotides: 10. The CDR3 spans 15 residues. Germline CDR1 reads SGHRS; CDR2 reads YFSETQ. The CDR3: CASSTRQGTGTEAFF. In nucleotides, the CDR3 is TGCGCCAGCAGCACCAGACAGGGAACGGGCACTGAAGCTTTCTTT.

The chain combines TRBV11-2 with TRBJ2-5; D uncertain. The V and J ends lost 8 bases and 5 bases respectively, with 12 bases between them. The CDR3 has 12 amino acids. From germline, CDR1 is SGHAT and CDR2 FQNNGV. The DNA of the CDR3 is TGTGCCAGCGGGCAAAGAATCGAGACCCAGTACTTC. It specifies CASGQRIETQYF.

This sequence joins TRBV28 and TRBJ2-2; D call uncertain. The ends were cut back, 5 bases at V and 5 bases at J, with 6 bases in the middle. Germline CDR1 reads MDHEN; CDR2 reads SYDVKM. This CDR3 comprises 12 residues. The CDR3 sequence: CASSPLTGELFF. Written as DNA, the CDR3 is TGTGCCAGCAGTCCACTGACCGGGGAGCTGTTTTTT.

The chain is built from TRBV7-8 and TRBJ2-5; D gene ambiguous. Germline-derived CDR1 and CDR2 are SGHVS and FQNEAQ. V was clipped by 8 bases and J by 5 bases, with 21 bases between them. The CDR3 contains 15 residues. The CDR3 coding sequence is TGTGCCAGCCGATTAAGCCTCGGAGTTCCCGAGACCCAGTACTTC. This translates into CASRLSLGVPETQYF.

CDR3 coding DNA: TGTGCCAGCTCACCGACTTCAAAGACAGCTACTAACTATGGCTACACCTTC. It translates to CASSPTSKTATNYGYTF. This chain joins TRBV18 and TRBJ1-2, with a tentative D call TRBD1 (5 bases). The CDR3 has 17 amino acids. Germline V gene data show CDR1 as KGHSH and CDR2 as LQKENI. Trimming pared 3 bases from V and 0 bases from J, leaving 17 bases between.

The chain uses TRBV19 and TRBJ2-2, with 10 nucleotides matching TRBD2. V was clipped by 5 bases and J by 7 bases; unmatched bases: 19. This CDR3 has 19 amino acids. CDR1 LNHDA and CDR2 SQIVND come from the germline V gene (reference sequence). This CDR3 is CASSSQRTTSGNYFGELFF. CDR3 sequence (DNA): TGTGCCAGTAGTTCTCAGCGAACCACTAGCGGGAATTATTTCGGGGAGCTGTTTTTT.

The J gene is TRBJ1-2, the V gene TRBV7-9; no definite D call. Germline CDR1 is SEHNR and CDR2 is FQNEAQ (reference sequence). CDR3 size: 14 residues. V shed 2 bases and J shed 5 bases, with 12 bases lying between them. The CDR3 region is CASSLYVWEYGYTF. CDR3 sequence (DNA): TGTGCCAGCAGCTTATACGTTTGGGAGTATGGCTACACCTTC.

The chain employs TRBV4-3 and TRBJ2-2; 7 bases are a match to TRBD1. The junction had 4 bases not matched to a gene; V was cut back by 0 bases and J by 0 bases. CDR1 is LGHNA and CDR2 is YSLEER in the germline V gene. This CDR3 contains 17 residues. For the CDR3, the DNA is TGCGCCAGCAGCCAAGATTGGGGACAGACGAACACCGGGGAGCTGTTTTTT. Its protein is CASSQDWGQTNTGELFF.

The chain couples TRBV7-9 to TRBJ1-1; D remains ambiguous. Germline loops: CDR1 SEHNR, CDR2 FQNEAQ (reference sequence). V was clipped by 7 bases and J by 4 bases, with 16 bases between them. The CDR3 is made up of 14 amino acids. CDR3 coding DNA: TGTGCCAGCACCCCCTCGGAGGTTACCACTGAAGCTTTCTTT. The encoded protein is CASTPSEVTTEAFF.

CDR3 nucleotide sequence: TGTGCCAGCTCACCATATCCTAAGGCCGAAAAACTGTTTTTT. Translation gives CASSPYPKAEKLFF. The genes are TRBV18 and TRBJ1-4; D remains unclear. Germline CDR1 reads KGHSH; CDR2 reads LQKENI. Trimming shortened V by 2 bases and J by 8 bases, and 12 bases separated the two germline ends. This CDR3 spans 14 amino acids.

This chain joins TRBV13 and TRBJ2-5, with 8 bases fitting TRBD1. The ends lost 5 bases at V and 5 bases at J; junction bases unmatched: 7. The CDR3 covers 14 residues. The germline V gene has CDR1 PRHDT and CDR2 FYEKMQ (reference sequence). CDR3 amino acids: CASSPRDRRETQYF. In nucleotides, the CDR3 is TGTGCCAGCAGCCCCCGGGACAGGAGGGAGACCCAGTACTTC.

This clone was seen only a few times. This rearrangement joins TRBV28 to TRBJ2-7; no firm D call. CDR3 length: 14 residues. CDR1 is MDHEN and CDR2 is SYDVKM in the germline V gene. Trimming took off 4 bases at V and 1 base at J, with 11 bases between the two ends. This CDR3 reads CASSYYDKSYEQYF. For the CDR3, the DNA is TGTGCCAGCAGTTATTACGACAAGTCCTACGAGCAGTACTTC.

The chain employs TRBV9 and TRBJ2-1; D tentatively reads TRBD1 or TRBD2 (6 bases each). The V end was cut by 4 bases, the J end by 1 base, with 12 bases between. Per germline, CDR1 SGDLS and CDR2 YYNGEE. The CDR3 runs to 15 residues. CDR3: CASSRRGESYNEQFF. The CDR3 DNA follows: TGTGCCAGCAGCAGGAGGGGGGAATCCTACAATGAGCAGTTCTTC.